The 9 T cell receptor beta chains listed next were all sequenced from one sample in a study of cytomegalovirus exposure and HLA in healthy donors. The PCR had 60 Vbeta and 13 Jbeta primers. Method: immunoSEQ multiplex PCR; TCRdb's copy keeps in-frame clones and lacks some. The sample lists tens of thousands of clones; about two thirds were seen once. The sequenced sample was PBMCs. The receptors derive from a woman aged 45-60 years in good health and CMV-seropositive.

The chain links TRBV5-5 to TRBJ1-1; TRBD1 matches 7 bases. Trimming took 5 bases from V and 3 from J; bases not matched to a gene: 10. Germline lookup yields CDR1 SGHKS and CDR2 YYEKEE (reference sequence). The CDR3 consists of 15 residues. CDR3: CASSSLTGLDTEAFF. Here the CDR3 DNA reads TGTGCCAGCAGTTCCTTGACAGGGTTGGACACTGAAGCTTTCTTT.

The V call is TRBV2, the J call TRBJ2-5; maybe TRBD1 (6 bases). V dropped 6 bases and J dropped 4 bases, with 15 bases sitting between them. The CDR3 has 14 residues. Germline assignment: CDR1 SNHLY and CDR2 FYNNEI. CDR3 in DNA: TGTGCCAGCAGGGAGACAGGCCATCCAGAGACCCAGTACTTC. Encoded protein: CASRETGHPETQYF. Based on the CDR3 plus reference TRBV2 and TRBJ2-5, the full variable domain is EPEVTQTPSHQVTQMGQEVILRCVPISNHLYFYWYRQILGQKVEFLVSFYNNEISEKSEIFDDQFSVERPDGSNFTLKIRSTKLEDSAMYFCASRETGHPETQYFGPGTRLLVL.

V is TRBV5-6 and J is TRBJ1-5; no clear D. Germline CDR1 and CDR2: SGHDT and YYEEEE. The V and J ends lost 0 bases and 0 bases respectively, with 7 bases between them. This CDR3 region has 15 residues. CDR3 sequence: CASSLGPPSNQPQHF. The CDR3 coding sequence is TGTGCCAGCAGCTTGGGGCCCCCTAGCAATCAGCCCCAGCATTTT.

This chain connects TRBV5-5 to TRBJ2-1, with D maybe TRBD1 (7 bases). The ends were cut back, 3 bases at V and 4 bases at J, with 20 bases in the middle. The germline CDR1 and CDR2 sequences are SGHKS and YYEKEE (reference sequence). The length of the CDR3 is 17 residues. CDR3 in amino acids: CASSSAFTGAGYNEQFF. Here the CDR3 DNA reads TGTGCCAGCAGCTCGGCCTTTACAGGGGCGGGGTACAATGAGCAGTTCTTC.

Concerning this clone: One end of the junction does not line up with germline, which may come from a read error. V is TRBV7-9 and J is TRBJ1-4, with D perhaps TRBD1 (5 bases). This CDR3 spans 15 amino acids. Per the germline V gene, CDR1 is SEHNR and CDR2 is FQNEAQ (reference sequence). For the CDR3, the DNA is TGTTCCAGCAGCCCAGGGTTACTAACTAATGAAAAACTGTTTTTT. Its protein product is CSSSPGLLTNEKLFF.

The table lists this clone with a few counts. This chain connects TRBV5-1 to TRBJ1-2; TRBD1 is a possible D gene (5 bases). CDR1 and CDR2 from the germline V gene are SGHRS and YFSETQ. This CDR3 contains 16 residues. The germline V and J ends were trimmed by 3 bases and 1 base, with 16 bases remaining between them. The CDR3 protein is CASSSADSAINYGYTF. In DNA, the CDR3 is TGCGCCAGCAGCTCGGCTGACAGTGCTATTAACTATGGCTACACCTTC.

The rearrangement joins TRBV2 to TRBJ1-2, with a possible D match to TRBD1 (5 bases). The germline V gene has CDR1 SNHLY and CDR2 FYNNEI. This CDR3 comprises 16 residues. Between the trimmed V and J ends, which lost 8 bases and 2 bases, there was a span of 21 bases. DNA of the CDR3: TGTGCCAGCGTTCCCCCCTTGGGAGGGGCCAACTATGGCTACACCTTC. Its translation is CASVPPLGGANYGYTF.

This clone has a handful of counts. CDR3: CASSFRLFETPNTEAFF. The DNA for the CDR3 is TGTGCCAGCAGTTTTCGGCTCTTTGAGACACCGAACACTGAAGCTTTCTTT. The chain links TRBV27 to TRBJ1-1; no reliable D call. The V gene's germline CDR1 is MNHEY and CDR2 SMNVEV (reference sequence). The V end lost 3 bases, the J end lost 1 base, and 18 bases lay between the germline ends. This CDR3 spans 17 amino acids.

This chain uses TRBV27 with TRBJ2-7; 7 nucleotides line up with TRBD1. Unmatched junction bases numbered 11, after V lost 8 bases and J lost 7 bases. The CDR3 consists of 13 residues. In germline, CDR1 is MNHEY, CDR2 SMNVEV (reference sequence). CDR3: CASSVYRGREQYF. The CDR3 coding sequence is TGTGCCAGCTCCGTCTACAGGGGCAGGGAGCAGTACTTC.